This entry lists 32 T cell receptor beta chains sequenced from one sample in a study of CD8 T cells in Susac syndrome. Random hexamers served to reverse transcribe roughly 0.5 to 1 ug RNA. In TCRdb, the immunoSEQ multiplex PCR reads were re-called with MiXCR into one record per CDR3 protein. This sample has about 150,000 distinct CDR3 sequences, with 94% found just once. Sequencing input: CD4+ T cells from PBMCs. These receptors all stem from a human donor in good health.

The chain has TRBV4-1 and TRBJ2-7; maybe TRBD2 (5 bases). V gave up 0 bases and J gave up 9 bases, with 12 bases separating them. Germline CDR1 reads MGHRA; CDR2 reads YSYEKL. The CDR3 totals 13 residues. As DNA, the CDR3 is TGCGCCAGCAGCCAAGACAGAGGGTTCGTGCAGTACTTC. Translating it yields CASSQDRGFVQYF.

The chain employs TRBV12-3 or TRBV12-4 and TRBJ2-1; 8 bases fit TRBD2. The J segment lost 4 bases and the V segment lost 5 bases, leaving 10 bases of the junction unmatched. The CDR3 consists of 16 residues. The CDR3 region is CASSPRTSPKYNEQFF. In DNA form, the CDR3 reads TGTGCCAGCAGTCCGAGGACTAGCCCTAAGTACAATGAGCAGTTCTTC.

The chain has TRBV27 and TRBJ2-2; D might be TRBD2 (6 bases). The CDR3 is 16 residues long. Germline lookup yields CDR1 MNHEY and CDR2 SMNVEV (reference sequence). The germline V and J ends were trimmed by 4 bases and 0 bases, with 12 bases remaining between them. The CDR3 loop is CASSYGSSANTGELFF. In DNA form, the CDR3 reads TGTGCCAGCAGTTACGGGAGTAGTGCGAACACCGGGGAGCTGTTTTTT.

This chain uses TRBV11-2 with TRBJ1-1; TRBD1 matches 8 bases. CDR1 SGHAT and CDR2 FQNNGV come from the germline V gene. The V and J ends lost 1 base and 0 bases, in that order; junction bases with no gene match: 10. This CDR3 is 18 amino acids long. This CDR3 reads CASSLVGQGNGVNTEAFF. CDR3 DNA: TGTGCCAGCAGCTTAGTTGGACAGGGTAATGGTGTGAACACTGAAGCTTTCTTT. Full variable domain (outside the CDR3, taken from reference TRBV11-2 and TRBJ1-1): EAGVAQSPRYKIIEKRQSVAFWCNPISGHATLYWYQQILGQGPKLLIQFQNNGVVDDSQLPKDRFSAERLKGVDSTLKIQPAKLEDSAVYLCASSLVGQGNGVNTEAFFGQGTRLTVV.

As regards this clonotype: One end of the junction is discordant with germline, which a read error may explain. V gene TRBV5-6 combines with J gene TRBJ2-2, with a tentative D call TRBD1 (6 bases). The CDR3 runs to 15 residues. Germline CDR1 and CDR2: SGHDT and YYEEEE. In DNA form, the CDR3 reads TGTGCCAGCAGGTTGGGACATCACAACACCGGGGAGCTGTTTTTT. Translation gives CASRLGHHNTGELFF.

This rearrangement joins TRBV3-1 to TRBJ2-7; unclear D gene. With 5 bases removed from V and 9 bases from J, the gap between germline ends came to 20 bases. This CDR3 is 14 amino acids long. CDR1 LGHDT and CDR2 YNNKEL come from the germline V gene (reference sequence). The CDR3 reads CASSSENPRPRQYF. CDR3 bases: TGTGCCAGCAGCTCGGAGAATCCCCGACCCCGGCAGTACTTC.

CDR3 DNA: TGTGCCAGCATCCCAACGGGTACACCTACTTACAATGAGCAGTTCTTC. It translates to CASIPTGTPTYNEQFF. This chain connects TRBV7-6 to TRBJ2-1, with D unresolved. The CDR3 loop spans 16 amino acids. Per germline, CDR1 SGHVS and CDR2 FNYEAQ. Trimming pared 7 bases from V and 4 bases from J, leaving 20 bases between.

The chain joins TRBV19 to TRBJ2-3; D is uncertain. The CDR3 runs 17 residues. The germline V gene encodes CDR1 LNHDA and CDR2 SQIVND (reference sequence). V was shortened by 3 bases and J by 2 bases, with 18 bases between the two germline ends. The DNA for the CDR3 is TGTGCCAGTAGTATTACTGGTTCGCGGATACACACAGATACGCAGTATTTT. The encoded protein is CASSITGSRIHTDTQYF. Full variable domain (rest looked up from reference TRBV19 and TRBJ2-3): DGGITQSPKYLFRKEGQNVTLSCEQNLNHDAMYWYRQDPGQGLRLIYYSQIVNDFQKGDIAEGYSVSREKKESFPLTVTSAQKNPTAFYLCASSITGSRIHTDTQYFGPGTRLTVL.

This chain connects TRBV20-1 to TRBJ2-5; TRBD1 matches 7 bases. The CDR3 loop spans 13 amino acids. The V gene end was trimmed by 6 bases and the J gene end by 1 base; junction bases not matched to a gene: 5. In germline, CDR1 is DFQATT, CDR2 SNEGSKA (reference sequence). Written as DNA, the CDR3 is TGCAGTGCCCCGCCAGGGGGCCAAGAGACCCAGTACTTC. Its protein is CSAPPGGQETQYF.

This chain links TRBV28 with TRBJ2-7, with TRBD1 matching 7 bases. The germline V gene has CDR1 MDHEN and CDR2 SYDVKM. Germline trimming cut 2 bases from V and 3 bases from J; bases unmatched to any gene: 4. CDR3 length: 14 residues. CDR3 DNA: TGTGCCAGCAGTTTAACCGGGACAGTCTACGAGCAGTACTTC. Its translation is CASSLTGTVYEQYF.

The chain joins TRBV7-9 to TRBJ2-3, with 8 nucleotides matching TRBD2. Per germline, CDR1 SEHNR and CDR2 FQNEAQ (reference sequence). V lost 3 bases and J lost 3; bases outside the gene matches: 5. The CDR3 extends over 15 amino acids. CDR3 bases: TGTGCCAGCAGCTTTGTAGCGGGAATGACAGATACGCAGTATTTT. It encodes CASSFVAGMTDTQYF.

The chain links TRBV15 to TRBJ2-7, with TRBD2 matching over 13 bases. The V and J ends lost 1 base and 6 bases, in that order; junction bases with no gene match: 3. The germline gives CDR1 LNHNV, CDR2 YYDKDF (reference sequence). This CDR3 spans 15 amino acids. CDR3 DNA: TGTGCCACCAGCAGAGGGACTAGCGGGAGTATCGAGCAGTACTTC. As protein: CATSRGTSGSIEQYF.

This chain links TRBV24-1 with TRBJ2-1; D might be TRBD1 or TRBD2, each matching 5 bases. This CDR3 contains 17 residues. CDR1 is KGHDR and CDR2 is SFDVKD in the germline V gene. V was trimmed by 5 bases and J by 5 bases, leaving 21 bases between them. Written as DNA, the CDR3 is TGTGCCACCAGTGCTCCTTCAGGGAGATCGGGGCACAATGAGCAGTTCTTC. It translates to CATSAPSGRSGHNEQFF.

This sequence joins TRBV7-3 and TRBJ2-7; D possibly corresponds to TRBD2 (6 bases). This CDR3 is 14 amino acids long. Looked up from germline, CDR1 is SGHTA and CDR2 is FQGTGA. V dropped 1 base and J dropped 7 bases, with 14 bases sitting between them. The CDR3 spells CASSLRAGWLEQYF. Written as DNA, the CDR3 is TGTGCCAGCAGCTTAAGGGCGGGGTGGCTGGAGCAGTACTTC.

This chain uses TRBV20-1 with TRBJ1-2; a possible D gene is TRBD1 (6 bases). V was shortened by 6 bases and J by 8 bases, with 16 bases between the two germline ends. CDR3 length equals 12 residues. Per the germline V gene, CDR1 is DFQATT and CDR2 is SNEGSKA (reference sequence). CDR3 region: CSARDTGEGYTF. The CDR3, as DNA: TGCAGTGCCCGGGACACCGGGGAGGGCTACACCTTC.

V and J are TRBV25-1 and TRBJ2-5; no clear D gene. Between the trimmed V and J ends, which lost 6 bases and 10 bases, there was a span of 12 bases. Germline V gene sequence: CDR1 MGHDK, CDR2 SYGVNS. The CDR3 contains 11 residues. The CDR3: CASSRLESQYF. The CDR3 DNA follows: TGTGCCAGCAGCCGCTTGGAAAGCCAGTACTTC.

The V gene is TRBV10-3, the J gene TRBJ2-1; TRBD1 is a possible D gene (5 bases). Trimming left V 6 bases short and J 9 bases short, with 18 bases between. There are 14 residues in the CDR3. Germline V CDR1 and CDR2: ENHRY, SYGVKD. CDR3 protein: CAIRESHNRGEQFF. The CDR3, as DNA: TGTGCCATCAGAGAGAGCCACAATAGGGGTGAGCAGTTCTTC.

The chain has TRBV27 and TRBJ2-3; 14 bases are a match to TRBD2. V was pared by 5 bases and J by 0 bases, with 13 bases of the junction left unmatched. The CDR3 totals 20 residues. The germline gives CDR1 MNHEY, CDR2 SMNVEV (reference sequence). DNA of the CDR3: TGTGCCAGCAGTGCCCCGGGACTAGCGGGAGAGGGGGCAAGCACAGATACGCAGTATTTT. Its protein is CASSAPGLAGEGASTDTQYF.

Only one count was recorded for this clonotype. The chain uses TRBV30 and TRBJ2-7; 7 nucleotides line up with TRBD1. Trimming removed 0 bases from V and 4 bases from J; junction bases left unmatched: 6. This CDR3 spans 14 amino acids. In germline, CDR1 is GTSNPN, CDR2 SVGIG (reference sequence). The chain's CDR3 is CAWSVGAGGYEQYF. For the CDR3, the DNA is TGTGCCTGGAGTGTTGGGGCAGGGGGTTACGAGCAGTACTTC. Full variable domain (remainder filled in from reference TRBV30 and TRBJ2-7): SQTIHQWPATLVQPVGSPLSLECTVEGTSNPNLYWYRQAAGRGLQLLFYSVGIGQISSEVPQNLSASRPQDRQFILSSKKLLLSDSGFYLCAWSVGAGGYEQYFGPGTRLTVT.

The CDR3 DNA is TGTGCCAGCAGCGGCGGCATAGATACGCAGTATTTT. Residues: CASSGGIDTQYF. The chain couples TRBV14 to TRBJ2-3; D is undetermined. Germline V CDR1 and CDR2: SGHDN, FVKESK. The CDR3 covers 12 residues. Trimming cost V 5 bases and J 5 bases, with 8 bases left between them.

V gene TRBV24-1 combines with J gene TRBJ2-3, with a possible D match to TRBD2 (6 bases). V gave up 1 base and J gave up 5 bases, with 12 bases separating them. The CDR3 has 15 residues. Germline V CDR1 and CDR2: KGHDR, SFDVKD. The CDR3 DNA reads TGTGCCACCAGTGATTTAATGGCGGGGAAAGATACGCAGTATTTT. The encoded protein is CATSDLMAGKDTQYF.

This chain uses TRBV12-3 or TRBV12-4 with TRBJ2-1; 8 nucleotides align to TRBD2. The CDR3 contains 16 residues. The V gene end was trimmed by 6 bases and the J gene end by 7 bases; junction bases not matched to a gene: 14. The CDR3 sequence is CASSLLGSGRRNEQFF. The CDR3 nucleotides are TGTGCCAGCAGCCTTCTGGGGAGCGGGAGAAGAAATGAGCAGTTCTTC.

This chain links TRBV6-6 with TRBJ2-5; the D gene is possibly TRBD2 (5 bases). Trimming removed 1 base from V and 5 bases from J, with 14 bases in between. Germline V gives CDR1 MNHNY, CDR2 SVGAGI (reference sequence). The CDR3 runs to 15 residues. CDR3 nucleotides: TGTGCCAGCAGTTACTTACGGGCCACGGGGGAGACCCAGTACTTC. Translated: CASSYLRATGETQYF.

The chain uses TRBV5-1 and TRBJ2-7; D might be TRBD1 (5 bases). Looked up from germline, CDR1 is SGHRS and CDR2 is YFSETQ. Trimming shortened V by 5 bases and J by 0 bases, and 12 bases separated the two germline ends. The CDR3 spans 14 residues. As DNA, the CDR3 is TGCGCCAGCAGACTTCAGGGTTCCTCCTACGAGCAGTACTTC. Translating it yields CASRLQGSSYEQYF.

The rearrangement links TRBV3-1 to TRBJ1-5; D remains unclear. There are 13 residues in the CDR3. V was clipped by 3 bases and J by 9 bases, with 12 bases between them. CDR1 and CDR2 (germline): LGHDT, YNNKEL (reference sequence). As DNA, the CDR3 is TGTGCCAGCAGCCAGAGTCCTCAGAGGCCCCAGCATTTT. Its translation is CASSQSPQRPQHF.

The chain carries TRBV12-3 or TRBV12-4 and TRBJ1-1, with D unresolved. Trimming stripped 3 bases from V and 0 bases from J, with 8 bases between. This CDR3 region has 14 residues. The CDR3: CASSFIEMNTEAFF. DNA for the CDR3: TGTGCCAGCAGTTTCATAGAAATGAACACTGAAGCTTTCTTT.

V is TRBV2 and J is TRBJ1-1; D gene uncertain. This CDR3 comprises 13 residues. Germline V gives CDR1 SNHLY, CDR2 FYNNEI. The V end was cut by 6 bases, the J end by 4 bases, with 12 bases between. The CDR3 loop is CASRGGWSTEAFF. In DNA, the CDR3 is TGTGCCAGCAGAGGTGGATGGAGCACTGAAGCTTTCTTT.

The count of this clonotype is one. In DNA, the CDR3 is TGTGCCACCAGCAGAGATTTCCTCGCGAACACTGAAGCTTTCTTT. It is translated as CATSRDFLANTEAFF. This sequence joins TRBV15 and TRBJ1-1; unclear D gene. Trimming removed 0 bases from V and 1 base from J, with 9 bases in between. In germline, CDR1 is LNHNV, CDR2 YYDKDF (reference sequence). The CDR3 contains 15 residues.

V is TRBV20-1 and J is TRBJ2-1; 8 bases are a match to TRBD2. CDR3 length equals 16 residues. The V segment lost 1 base and the J segment 5 bases; nucleotides outside the gene matches: 10. Germline loops: CDR1 DFQATT, CDR2 SNEGSKA (reference sequence). The CDR3 loop is CSARVPPAGAHNEQFF. CDR3 nucleotides: TGCAGTGCTAGAGTCCCCCCAGCGGGAGCCCACAATGAGCAGTTCTTC.

This clonotype was found once. This chain connects TRBV4-2 to TRBJ2-3, with 9 nucleotides matching TRBD1. The CDR3 spans 15 residues. The trim removed 1 base at V and 4 bases at J, leaving 3 bases unmatched. The germline gives CDR1 LGHNA, CDR2 YNFKEQ. CDR3 sequence (DNA): TGTGCCAGCAGCCAAGGGGACAGGGACTCAGATACGCAGTATTTT. The encoded protein is CASSQGDRDSDTQYF.

The rearrangement uses TRBV3-1 and TRBJ1-1; a weak D match, TRBD1 (5 bases). V shed 4 bases and J shed 1 base, with 16 bases lying between them. Germline V gene data show CDR1 as LGHDT and CDR2 as YNNKEL (reference sequence). There are 16 residues in the CDR3. The CDR3 loop is CASSRSSGLPNTEAFF. CDR3 DNA: TGTGCCAGCAGCCGGTCATCGGGACTCCCGAACACTGAAGCTTTCTTT.

The chain joins TRBV6-1 to TRBJ1-1, with 10 bases that match TRBD1. After removal of 6 bases from V and 2 bases from J, the junction contained 9 bases not matched to a gene. Per germline, CDR1 MNHNS and CDR2 SASEGT. The CDR3 totals 16 residues. The CDR3 DNA is TGTGCCAGCAGACTGACAGGGGGCGCGTTAAACACTGAAGCTTTCTTT. It codes for CASRLTGGALNTEAFF.